What follows are 6 T cell receptor beta chains derived from one specimen sequenced in a study of cytomegalovirus exposure and HLA in healthy donors (dated by TCRdb to between 2016 and 2019). The library came from the immunoSEQ multiplex PCR assay. For the multiplex PCR, a mixture combining 60 forward primers for TCR Vbeta segments and 13 reverse primers for TCR Jbeta segments was used. TCRdb re-hosts the immuneACCESS table, in-frame sequences only. Its copies lack some clones; in the studies checked, an unresolved V gene accounts for under half of them, and the cause for the rest is not known. Here the sample has about 65,000 clones; around 80% occur a single time. Of the sample, 3% falls within the top ten clones. The specimen was PBMCs. The receptor source for this set is a girl aged 10-17 years in good health and CMV-seropositive.

The chain combines TRBV11-2 with TRBJ2-1, with 7 nucleotides matching TRBD1. With V trimmed by 6 bases and J by 5 bases, 13 bases remained unmatched. From germline, CDR1 is SGHAT and CDR2 FQNNGV. CDR3 length: 16 residues. The CDR3 loop is CASRPFIRDSNNEQFF. CDR3 DNA sequence: TGTGCCAGCAGACCATTCATCCGGGACAGTAACAATGAGCAGTTCTTC.

The V gene is TRBV5-1, the J gene TRBJ2-7; maybe TRBD2 (6 bases). From germline, CDR1 is SGHRS and CDR2 YFSETQ. This CDR3 has 13 residues. V was pared by 3 bases and J by 3 bases, with 10 bases between. CDR3 nucleotides: TGCGCCAGCAGCTCGGAGGGGCTCTACGAGCAGTACTTC. It yields the protein CASSSEGLYEQYF.

This rearrangement joins TRBV2 to TRBJ2-7; D unclear. V gave up 5 bases and J gave up 3 bases, with 5 bases separating them. This CDR3 comprises 11 residues. Germline V gene lookup returns CDR1 SNHLY and CDR2 FYNNEI. The CDR3 region is CASSLRYEQYF. The CDR3 bases are TGTGCCAGCAGTCTCCGCTACGAGCAGTACTTC. Supplemented by reference TRBV2 and TRBJ2-7, the full variable domain reads EPEVTQTPSHQVTQMGQEVILRCVPISNHLYFYWYRQILGQKVEFLVSFYNNEISEKSEIFDDQFSVERPDGSNFTLKIRSTKLEDSAMYFCASSLRYEQYFGPGTRLTVT.

This clone showed up just once. J is TRBJ1-3 and V is TRBV10-3; the match to TRBD1 covers 8 bases. The CDR3 is 18 amino acids. CDR1 is ENHRY and CDR2 is SYGVKD in the germline V gene. V was clipped by 0 bases and J by 2 bases; unmatched bases: 9. The CDR3 bases are TGTGCCATCAGTGAGTCTCTTGGACAGGGCGAGCCTGGAAACACCATATATTTT. Amino acids: CAISESLGQGEPGNTIYF.

V usage is TRBV4-3 and J usage is TRBJ1-2; D is unclear. In germline, CDR1 is LGHNA, CDR2 YSLEER. With 0 bases removed from V and 2 bases from J, the gap between germline ends came to 10 bases. CDR3 length: 15 residues. The CDR3 protein is CASSQDPAANYGYTF. Here the CDR3 DNA reads TGCGCCAGCAGCCAAGATCCGGCAGCGAACTATGGCTACACCTTC.

This clone appeared a single time. This chain joins TRBV7-6 and TRBJ2-1, with D perhaps matching TRBD1 (6 bases). V lost 4 bases, J lost 9 bases, and 16 bases lay in between. The length of the CDR3 is 14 residues. In germline, CDR1 is SGHVS, CDR2 FNYEAQ. DNA of the CDR3: TGTGCCAGCAGCTACAAGGCATCAGGGGTTGAGCAGTTCTTC. Translation: CASSYKASGVEQFF.